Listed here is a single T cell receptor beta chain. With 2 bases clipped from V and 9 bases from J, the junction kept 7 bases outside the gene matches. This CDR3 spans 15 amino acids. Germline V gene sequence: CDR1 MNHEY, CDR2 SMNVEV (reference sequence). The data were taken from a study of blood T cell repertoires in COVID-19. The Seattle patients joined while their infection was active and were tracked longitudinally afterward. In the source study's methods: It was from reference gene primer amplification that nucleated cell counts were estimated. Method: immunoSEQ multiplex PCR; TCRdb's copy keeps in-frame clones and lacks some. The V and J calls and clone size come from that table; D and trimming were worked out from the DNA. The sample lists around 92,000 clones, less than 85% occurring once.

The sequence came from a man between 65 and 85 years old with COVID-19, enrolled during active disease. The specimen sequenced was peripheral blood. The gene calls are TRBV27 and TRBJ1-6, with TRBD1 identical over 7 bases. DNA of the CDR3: TGTGCCAGCAGTTTAAACAGGGGAGAGGGTTCACCCCTCCACTTT. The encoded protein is CASSLNRGEGSPLHF.